The 20 T cell receptor beta chains in this list originate from one sample, sequenced in a study of blood T cells in healthy people across ages (dated by TCRdb to the mid-2010s). Library preparation was by 5' RACE. Sequencing used an Illumina HiSeq 2500. A second roughly 7 to 12 cycle PCR used a sample-barcoded 5' primer and a J-beta primer mix. TCRdb reprocessed the public reads (quality trimming at Q25 with fastp, clone calling with MiXCR) and kept in-frame beta chains. Rows are unified per CDR3 protein, each entry keeping the most common DNA and genes. This sample comprises 600,000 to 850,000 distinct CDR3 sequences, around 25% of them detected only once. The ten largest clones capture 9.4% of the sample. The sample was also linked to a second study, of T cells of mothers and their children.

The sequencing sample was made of blood. Source of these receptors: a boy between 10 and 17 years old in good health.

The CDR3 region is CASSLRGEGNYEQYF. As DNA, the CDR3 is TGTGCCAGCAGCCTACGCGGCGAGGGAAACTACGAGCAGTACTTC. This sequence joins TRBV7-2 and TRBJ2-7, with D possibly matching TRBD2 (5 bases). The CDR3 is 15 residues long. Trimming took off 5 bases at V and 3 bases at J, with 17 bases between the two ends. Germline CDR1 and CDR2: SGHTA and FQGNSA.

This clonotype appeared a few times. This rearrangement joins TRBV7-3 to TRBJ2-2; D is unresolved. V was clipped by 5 bases and J by 7 bases, with 11 bases between them. The germline CDR1 and CDR2 sequences are SGHTA and FQGTGA. This CDR3 has 13 residues. CDR3 protein: CASSDRIHGELFF. CDR3 nucleotide sequence: TGTGCCAGCAGCGATCGGATACACGGGGAGCTGTTTTTT.

This chain joins TRBV15 and TRBJ1-5, with unresolved D. The length of the CDR3 is 15 residues. Germline values: CDR1 LNHNV, CDR2 YYDKDF (reference sequence). V lost 0 bases and J lost 1, with 7 bases in between. CDR3 loop: CATSRDLMSNQPQHF. The CDR3 region has the DNA TGTGCCACCAGCAGAGATCTTATGAGCAATCAGCCCCAGCATTTT.

This clonotype was seen more than once but under ten times. The gene calls are TRBV20-1 and TRBJ2-3; possibly TRBD1 for D (6 bases). Between the trimmed V and J ends, which lost 1 base and 2 bases, there was a span of 13 bases. CDR1 and CDR2 (germline): DFQATT, SNEGSKA (reference sequence). This CDR3 is built from 15 residues. Written as DNA, the CDR3 is TGCAGTGCTAGAGGCAGGGGAATGCCCACAGATACGCAGTATTTT. This translates into CSARGRGMPTDTQYF.

The DNA for the CDR3 is TGTGCCAGCAGCGCAACTAGCGGGGGGCCTGATACGCAGTATTTT. Protein product: CASSATSGGPDTQYF. J is TRBJ2-3 and V is TRBV7-2; 12 bases map to TRBD2. CDR1 is SGHTA and CDR2 is FQGNSA in the germline V gene. CDR3 length: 15 amino acids. With 5 bases clipped from V and 6 bases from J, the junction kept 6 bases outside the gene matches.

This clonotype was seen a few times. Since a much larger clone is just one base distant, this may be a read error. The conserved closing phenylalanine or tryptophan is absent in this CDR3, likely reflecting a read error. This chain links TRBV4-3 with TRBJ2-1, with 7 bases that match TRBD2. After removal of 0 bases from V and 4 bases from J, the junction contained 6 bases not matched to a gene. The CDR3 length is 16 residues. Germline V gene lookup returns CDR1 LGHNA and CDR2 YSLEER. The CDR3 DNA reads as TGCGCCAGCAGCCAAGATGGTGCGGGGGTTTACAATGAGCAGTTCCTC. It yields the protein CASSQDGAGVYNEQFL.

This clonotype was counted between two and nine times. CDR3 bases: TGCGCCAGCAGCTATGGGGAAATGAACACTGAAGCTTTCTTT. Its protein is CASSYGEMNTEAFF. The V call is TRBV5-1, the J call TRBJ1-1; D is ambiguous. V gave up 3 bases and J gave up 0 bases, with 9 bases separating them. The germline V gene encodes CDR1 SGHRS and CDR2 YFSETQ. The length of the CDR3 is 14 residues.

The chain uses TRBV28 and TRBJ1-2, with 7 bases aligning to TRBD1. This CDR3 contains 17 residues. CDR1 and CDR2 (germline): MDHEN, SYDVKM. Trimming took 2 bases from V and 4 from J; bases not matched to a gene: 13. CDR3 coding DNA: TGTGCCAGCAGTTTACTAATAATCGGGACAGCTTCCTATGGCTACACCTTC. This gives the protein CASSLLIIGTASYGYTF.

This clonotype was counted a few times. This rearrangement joins TRBV6-1 to TRBJ2-3, with 7 bases matching TRBD2. Germline loops: CDR1 MNHNS, CDR2 SASEGT. V lost 9 bases to trimming and J lost 0 bases; unmatched junction nucleotides: 15. This CDR3 is 17 amino acids long. CDR3 amino acids: CASAAGRRFHSTDTQYF. For the CDR3, the DNA is TGTGCCAGTGCAGCGGGGCGCCGATTCCATAGCACAGATACGCAGTATTTT.

The chain couples TRBV28 to TRBJ2-2; D gene unclear. Germline lookup yields CDR1 MDHEN and CDR2 SYDVKM. Trimming pared 4 bases from V and 7 bases from J, leaving 10 bases between. The CDR3 contains 13 residues. This CDR3 is CASSSTWDGELFF. In DNA, the CDR3 is TGTGCCAGCAGTTCAACCTGGGACGGGGAGCTGTTTTTT.

This sequence joins TRBV7-9 and TRBJ1-2; D perhaps matches TRBD1 (5 bases). CDR3 length: 14 residues. Trimming took off 1 base at V and 6 bases at J, with 12 bases between the two ends. Germline CDR1 is SEHNR and CDR2 is FQNEAQ (reference sequence). For the CDR3, the DNA is TGTGCCAGCAGCTTAGTGTTGTCAGGGCATGGCTACACCTTC. Protein product: CASSLVLSGHGYTF.

Only a few counts were recorded for this clonotype. V usage is TRBV7-3 and J usage is TRBJ1-2; weak D call: TRBD1 (5 bases). Trimming left V 5 bases short and J 8 bases short, with 18 bases between. The CDR3 runs 14 residues. Germline CDR1 is SGHTA and CDR2 is FQGTGA. CDR3 residues: CASSESPSGPGYTF. The CDR3 bases are TGTGCCAGCAGCGAATCCCCATCAGGGCCGGGCTACACCTTC.

The chain recombines TRBV19 with TRBJ2-5, with 9 bases identical to TRBD2. The DNA end favors TRBJ2-1, so the J call may be wrong. The CDR3 consists of 17 residues. Germline values: CDR1 LNHDA, CDR2 SQIVND (reference sequence). CDR3 sequence: CASSPSSGLAPYNEQFF. The CDR3 DNA is TGTGCCAGTAGTCCTTCTTCCGGACTAGCGCCTTACAATGAGCAGTTCTTC.

This rearrangement joins TRBV5-6 to TRBJ2-1, with a weak D call TRBD2 (6 bases). CDR1 and CDR2 (germline): SGHDT, YYEEEE. Trimming removed 3 bases at V and 2 bases at J, with 12 bases between. There are 15 residues in the CDR3. The CDR3 DNA reads as TGTGCCAGCAGCTGGGGAGGAGGCGCCTACAATGAGCAGTTCTTC. Translation gives CASSWGGGAYNEQFF.

V gene TRBV5-1 combines with J gene TRBJ1-2; perhaps TRBD1 as D (6 bases). From germline, CDR1 is SGHRS and CDR2 YFSETQ. This CDR3 comprises 17 residues. Between the trimmed V and J ends, which lost 4 bases and 4 bases, there was a span of 23 bases. CDR3 coding DNA: TGCGCCAGCAGCGGTATAGGGGGTAGCTCTACTCGCTATGGCTACACCTTC. As protein: CASSGIGGSSTRYGYTF.

This clonotype has a handful of counts. The rearrangement links TRBV5-1 to TRBJ2-7; TRBD1 matches at 7 bases. This CDR3 is 14 amino acids long. V was pared by 4 bases and J by 5 bases, with 9 bases of the junction left unmatched. From germline, CDR1 is SGHRS and CDR2 YFSETQ. This CDR3 reads CASSPIQGFNEQYF. In DNA, the CDR3 is TGCGCCAGCAGCCCTATACAGGGGTTCAACGAGCAGTACTTC.

V usage is TRBV6-6 and J usage is TRBJ2-5, with D perhaps being TRBD1 or TRBD2 (6 bases each). Matching the DNA end better, TRBJ2-1 makes the J call doubtful. The germline gives CDR1 MNHNY, CDR2 SVGAGI (reference sequence). The CDR3 contains 14 residues. The CDR3 region has the DNA TGTGCCAGCGCGGGGTCGGGGGCCTGGAATGAGCAGTTCTTC. This encodes CASAGSGAWNEQFF.

The genes are TRBV7-9 and TRBJ2-5; D possibly corresponds to TRBD2 (6 bases). Trimming left V 0 bases short and J 1 base short, with 12 bases between. Germline V lookup: CDR1 SEHNR, CDR2 FQNEAQ (reference sequence). The CDR3 extends over 16 amino acids. CDR3 DNA: TGTGCCAGCAGCTTAGCGGGGGGAACCCTCCAAGAGACCCAGTACTTC. It encodes CASSLAGGTLQETQYF.

This clonotype was seen more than once but under ten times. V gene TRBV28 combines with J gene TRBJ1-4; perhaps TRBD1 as D (5 bases). V lost 8 bases and J lost 4, with 17 bases in between. This CDR3 spans 15 amino acids. Germline CDR1 and CDR2: MDHEN and SYDVKM. The CDR3 sequence is CASLPGDLHNEKLFF. For the CDR3, the DNA is TGTGCCAGCCTGCCGGGGGACCTCCATAATGAAAAACTGTTTTTT. Based on the CDR3 plus reference TRBV28 and TRBJ1-4, the full variable domain is DVKVTQSSRYLVKRTGEKVFLECVQDMDHENMFWYRQDPGLGLRLIYFSYDVKMKEKGDIPEGYSVSREKKERFSLILESASTNQTSMYLCASLPGDLHNEKLFFGSGTQLSVL.

This clonotype was observed a few times. The chain couples TRBV4-3 to TRBJ2-2, with D perhaps given as TRBD1 or TRBD2 (6 bases each). This CDR3 contains 15 residues. Trimming cost V 4 bases and J 4 bases, with 13 bases left between them. CDR1 and CDR2 (germline): LGHNA, YSLEER. The CDR3 DNA follows: TGCGCCAGCAGCCCCGGTCGGGGGCTCACCGGGGAGCTGTTTTTT. This translates into CASSPGRGLTGELFF.